The text below deals with one T cell receptor beta chain. This sample was taken from a study of shared clonotypes between healthy human individuals. V dropped 6 bases and J dropped 5; count of bases not matched to a gene: 8. Germline assignment: CDR1 SNHLY and CDR2 FYNNEI. The CDR3 spans 15 residues. The repertoire was sequenced with immunoSEQ multiplex PCR; TCRdb's copy has only in-frame clones and lacks some. Seen here are about 590,000 clones, roughly 95% observed once, and the top ten hold around 0.11%. Naive CD8 cells comprised CD45RO-negative, CCR7-positively selected cells, excluding terminally differentiated effector memory CD45RA+ cells.

The chain links TRBV2 to TRBJ1-5; TRBD1 matches at 9 bases. The sample was naive CD8+ T cells sorted from blood. The sequence derives from a woman in her 30s in good health. The DNA for the CDR3 is TGTGCCAGCAGGGGGACAGGGTTTTTGGATCAGCCCCAGCATTTT. Its translation is CASRGTGFLDQPQHF. The full variable domain, with the rest looked up from reference TRBV2 and TRBJ1-5, is EPEVTQTPSHQVTQMGQEVILRCVPISNHLYFYWYRQILGQKVEFLVSFYNNEISEKSEIFDDQFSVERPDGSNFTLKIRSTKLEDSAMYFCASRGTGFLDQPQHFGDGTRLSIL.